Listed here is a single TCR beta chain. The V gene lost 5 bases and the J gene lost 8 bases, with 19 bases spanning the gap. The germline CDR1 and CDR2 sequences are SGHNT and YYREEE (reference sequence). The CDR3 has 14 amino acids. Some clones are missing from TCRdb's copy, which holds only in-frame ones; the method was immunoSEQ multiplex PCR. This sample has roughly 69,000 clones; approximately 90% occur once, and the top ten carry more than 1.4%. This specimen comes from a study of T cell changes during pregnancy in multiple sclerosis. The receptor's source is a female donor with multiple sclerosis, enrolled in a pregnancy study. V usage is TRBV5-4 and J usage is TRBJ1-1; D may be TRBD1 (5 bases). Sequences were derived from peripheral blood, sampled in the second trimester of pregnancy. The CDR3 spells CASRQSVQELEAFF. The CDR3 DNA is TGTGCCAGCAGACAGAGTGTACAGGAGTTGGAAGCTTTCTTT.